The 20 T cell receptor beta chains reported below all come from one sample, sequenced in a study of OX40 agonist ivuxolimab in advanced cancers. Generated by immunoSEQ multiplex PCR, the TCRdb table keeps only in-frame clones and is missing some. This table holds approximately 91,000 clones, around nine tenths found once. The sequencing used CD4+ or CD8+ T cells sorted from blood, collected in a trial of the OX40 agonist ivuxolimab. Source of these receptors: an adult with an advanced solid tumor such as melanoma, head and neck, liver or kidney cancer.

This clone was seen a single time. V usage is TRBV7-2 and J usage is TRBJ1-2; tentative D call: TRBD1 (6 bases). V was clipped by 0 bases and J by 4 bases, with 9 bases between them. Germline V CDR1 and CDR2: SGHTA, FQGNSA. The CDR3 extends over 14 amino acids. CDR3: CASSLAPGAYGYTF. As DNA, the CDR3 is TGTGCCAGCAGCTTAGCTCCGGGGGCCTATGGCTACACCTTC.

The CDR3 here is CASVTGASGNTIYF. The CDR3 bases are TGTGCCAGCGTGACAGGGGCCTCTGGAAACACCATATATTTT. The gene calls are TRBV6-1 and TRBJ1-3; 8 positions agree with TRBD1. The CDR3 contains 14 residues. The germline V gene has CDR1 MNHNS and CDR2 SASEGT. J was trimmed by 0 bases and V by 8 bases; bases with no gene match: 3.

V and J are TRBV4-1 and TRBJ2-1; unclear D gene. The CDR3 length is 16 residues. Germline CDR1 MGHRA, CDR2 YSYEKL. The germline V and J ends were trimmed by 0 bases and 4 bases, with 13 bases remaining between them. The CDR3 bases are TGCGCCAGCAGCCAAGAAGTAGCTACCAGGTACAATGAGCAGTTCTTC. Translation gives CASSQEVATRYNEQFF.

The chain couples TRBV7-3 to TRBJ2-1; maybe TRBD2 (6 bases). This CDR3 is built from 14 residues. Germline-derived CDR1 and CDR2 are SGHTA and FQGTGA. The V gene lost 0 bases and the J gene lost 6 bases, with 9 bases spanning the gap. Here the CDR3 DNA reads TGTGCCAGCAGCTTAACTAGCGGACCCAATGAGCAGTTCTTC. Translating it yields CASSLTSGPNEQFF.

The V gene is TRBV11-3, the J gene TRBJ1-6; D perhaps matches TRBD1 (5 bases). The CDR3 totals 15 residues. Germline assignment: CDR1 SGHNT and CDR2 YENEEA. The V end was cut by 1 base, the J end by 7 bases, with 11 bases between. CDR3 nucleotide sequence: TGTGCCAGCAGCTTAGGAGGGGCGCCCAATTCACCCCTCCACTTT. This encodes CASSLGGAPNSPLHF.

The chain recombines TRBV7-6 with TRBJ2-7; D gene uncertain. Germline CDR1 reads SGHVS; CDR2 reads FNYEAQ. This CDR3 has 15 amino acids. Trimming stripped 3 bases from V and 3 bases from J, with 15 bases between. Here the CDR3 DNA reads TGTGCCAGCAGCTTGGCCACCTCATCAGTCTACGAGCAGTACTTC. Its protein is CASSLATSSVYEQYF.

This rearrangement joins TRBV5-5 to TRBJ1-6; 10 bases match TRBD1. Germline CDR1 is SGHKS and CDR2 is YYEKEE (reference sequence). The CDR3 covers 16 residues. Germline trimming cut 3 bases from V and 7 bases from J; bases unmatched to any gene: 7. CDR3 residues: CASSSRPDRGNSPLHF. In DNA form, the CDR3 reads TGTGCCAGCAGCTCGCGACCGGACAGGGGGAATTCACCCCTCCACTTT.

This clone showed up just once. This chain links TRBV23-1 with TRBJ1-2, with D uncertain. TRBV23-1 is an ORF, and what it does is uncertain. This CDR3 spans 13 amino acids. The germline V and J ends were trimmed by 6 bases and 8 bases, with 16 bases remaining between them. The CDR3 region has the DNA TGCGCCAGCAGCTCCTCCGGACGACGGGGCTACACCTTC. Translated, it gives CASSSSGRRGYTF.

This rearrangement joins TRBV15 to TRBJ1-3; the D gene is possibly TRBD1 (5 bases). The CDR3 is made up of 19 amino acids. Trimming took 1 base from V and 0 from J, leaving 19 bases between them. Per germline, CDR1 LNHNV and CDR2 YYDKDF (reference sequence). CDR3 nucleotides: TGTGCCACCAGCAGAGGTGGGACGGGAAATTGGGCCTCTGGAAACACCATATATTTT. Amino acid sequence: CATSRGGTGNWASGNTIYF. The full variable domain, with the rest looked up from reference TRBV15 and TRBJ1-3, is DAMVIQNPRYQVTQFGKPVTLSCSQTLNHNVMYWYQQKSSQAPKLLFHYYDKDFNNEADTPDNFQSRRPNTSFCFLDIRSPGLGDTAMYLCATSRGGTGNWASGNTIYFGEGSWLTVV.

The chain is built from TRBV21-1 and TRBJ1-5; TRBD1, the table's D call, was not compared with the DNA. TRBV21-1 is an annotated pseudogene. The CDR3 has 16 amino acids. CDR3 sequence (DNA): TGTGCCAGCAGCAAAGCCCTACTGACAGGGCGGCAGCCCCAGCATTTT. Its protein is CASSKALLTGRQPQHF.

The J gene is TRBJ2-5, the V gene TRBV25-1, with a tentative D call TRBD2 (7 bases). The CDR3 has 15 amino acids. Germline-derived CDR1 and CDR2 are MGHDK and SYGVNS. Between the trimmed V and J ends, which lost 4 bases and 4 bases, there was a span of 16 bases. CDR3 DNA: TGTGCCAGCAGTGTAGGGGGGGGCCGAGGAGAGACCCAGTACTTC. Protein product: CASSVGGGRGETQYF.

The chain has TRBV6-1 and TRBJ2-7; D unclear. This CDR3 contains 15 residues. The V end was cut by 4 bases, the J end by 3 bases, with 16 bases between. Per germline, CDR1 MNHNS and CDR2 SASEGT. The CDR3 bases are TGTGCCAGCAGTGCCGCAACCCAAACTGGCTACGAGCAGTACTTC. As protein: CASSAATQTGYEQYF.

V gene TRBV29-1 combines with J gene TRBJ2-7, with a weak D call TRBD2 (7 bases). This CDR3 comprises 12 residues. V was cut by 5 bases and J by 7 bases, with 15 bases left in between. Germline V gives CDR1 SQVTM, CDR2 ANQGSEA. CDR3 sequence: CSVWGGPGEQYF. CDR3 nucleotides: TGCAGCGTTTGGGGGGGGCCAGGGGAGCAGTACTTC.

CDR3 amino acids: CASSETSGGAEEQYF. For the CDR3, the DNA is TGTGCCAGCAGCGAAACTAGCGGGGGGGCGGAGGAGCAGTACTTC. The chain links TRBV5-4 to TRBJ2-7; 13 positions match TRBD2. Germline-derived CDR1 and CDR2 are SGHNT and YYREEE (reference sequence). Trimming took 4 bases from V and 7 from J; bases not matched to a gene: 8. This CDR3 has 15 residues.

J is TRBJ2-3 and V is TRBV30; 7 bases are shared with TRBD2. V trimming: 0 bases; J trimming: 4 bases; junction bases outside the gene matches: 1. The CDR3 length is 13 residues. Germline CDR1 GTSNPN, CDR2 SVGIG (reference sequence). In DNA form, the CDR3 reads TGTGCCTGGAGTGTGGCGGGGGCAGATACGCAGTATTTT. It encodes CAWSVAGADTQYF. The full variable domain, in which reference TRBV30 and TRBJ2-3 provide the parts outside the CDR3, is SQTIHQWPATLVQPVGSPLSLECTVEGTSNPNLYWYRQAAGRGLQLLFYSVGIGQISSEVPQNLSASRPQDRQFILSSKKLLLSDSGFYLCAWSVAGADTQYFGPGTRLTVL.

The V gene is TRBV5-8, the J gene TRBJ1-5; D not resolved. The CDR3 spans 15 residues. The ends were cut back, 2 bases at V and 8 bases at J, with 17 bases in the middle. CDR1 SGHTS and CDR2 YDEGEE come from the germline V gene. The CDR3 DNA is TGTGCCAGCAGCTTTGGAAGCCTGGGCGGGAAGCCCCAGCATTTT. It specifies CASSFGSLGGKPQHF.

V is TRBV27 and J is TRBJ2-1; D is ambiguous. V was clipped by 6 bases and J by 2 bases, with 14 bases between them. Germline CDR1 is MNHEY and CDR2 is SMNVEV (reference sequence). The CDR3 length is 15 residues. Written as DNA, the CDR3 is TGTGCCAGCAGAGCCTTCGGTGGGACCTACAATGAGCAGTTCTTC. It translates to CASRAFGGTYNEQFF.

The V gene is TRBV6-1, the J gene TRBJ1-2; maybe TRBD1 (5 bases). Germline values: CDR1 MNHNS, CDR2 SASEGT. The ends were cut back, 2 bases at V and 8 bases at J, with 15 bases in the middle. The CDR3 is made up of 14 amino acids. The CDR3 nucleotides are TGTGCCAGCAGTGAATCGGGGCAAATCCTGGGCTACACCTTC. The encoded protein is CASSESGQILGYTF.

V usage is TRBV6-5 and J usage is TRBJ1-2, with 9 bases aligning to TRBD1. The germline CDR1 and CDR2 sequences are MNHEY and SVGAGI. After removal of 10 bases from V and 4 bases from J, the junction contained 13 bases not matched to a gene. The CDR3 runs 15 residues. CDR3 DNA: TGTGCCATCTCCGGCTGGGACAGGGAGCCCTATGGCTACACCTTC. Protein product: CAISGWDREPYGYTF.

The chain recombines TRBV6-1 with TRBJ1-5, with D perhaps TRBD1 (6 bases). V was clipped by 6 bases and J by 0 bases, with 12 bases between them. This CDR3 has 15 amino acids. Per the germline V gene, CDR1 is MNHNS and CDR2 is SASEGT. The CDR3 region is CASSSTGISNQPQHF. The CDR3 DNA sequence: TGTGCCAGCAGCTCCACAGGGATTAGCAATCAGCCCCAGCATTTT.